This T cell receptor beta chain was obtained from a study of shared clonotypes between healthy human individuals (dated by TCRdb to 2020 to 2021). For the study in its entirety: A couple of women and a few men aged 18 to 49 years were included in the cohort. Per donor, three plates each were used for CD4 naive and CD4 memory, two for CD8 naive, and one for CD8 memory. The study deeply sequenced blood TCR repertoires of several healthy adults to estimate repertoire size and the extent of clonotype sharing between individuals. To increase sequencing depth and limit assay-specific biases, TCR repertoire library preparation and sequencing were carried out by different laboratories using diverse techniques. Leukapheresis yielded between about 0.8 and 8.9 billion PBMCs per donor.

Using the deep immunoSEQ assay, multiplex PCR amplified TCR CDR3 regions from genomic DNA. Extracted genomic DNA from each cell subset was spread evenly across all wells of several immunoSEQ 96-well plates, with each plate serving as a replicate. For sorted subsets, about 200 ng genomic DNA, equal to 30,000 or so T cell genomes, was loaded into each replicate PCR. Purified libraries were measured with a Qubit 3.0 fluorometer, size-checked on a Bioanalyzer 2100, and measured again with the KAPA Library Quantification kit. Every immunoSEQ 96-well plate was sequenced on a separate single-read 150-cycle Illumina NextSeq 550 flow cell. Per the source publication's procedure: The immunoSEQ output contained only junctional sequences without quality scores, so filtering could not match that applied to full-length reads. To assign V/J genes and CDR3, sequences were annotated using PyIR, a Python wrapper for IgBLAST v1.9, with IMGT germline references. Any read was removed if the V/J assignment was weak (E-value above 1e-6), the CDR3 was missing, or the read contained stop codons, out-of-frame junctions, or ambiguous translated residues. A V3J clonotype was defined by an identical inferred V gene, J gene, and CDR3 amino acid sequence. Percentage overlap between repertoires was calculated by dividing the number of shared unique clonotypes by the size of the smaller repertoire. Three approaches were used to assess repertoire richness: RTK rarefaction, the Chao1 estimator, and Recon v2.1 estimates of unobserved clonotypes. For all TCRbeta clonotypes obtained by the gDNA method from a handful of donors, generation probabilities were computed with OLGA. Entries here come from immuneACCESS through TCRdb and include only in-frame sequences with V and J called. Some clones fail to appear in such tables; in the studies checked, an unresolved V gene covers under half of the shortfall, and the cause of the remainder is unknown. The D gene and trimming were derived from the DNA, and the V and J assignments and clone size from that table. For this sample the table gives over 2,000,000 clones, of which roughly 93% were detected only once. The ten biggest clones cover around 1.8% of the sample.

On this clone: What antigen it recognizes has not been identified. Base qualities are not at hand, and no much larger clone is one base apart.

Relative to germline, V is 7 bases shorter and J is 4 bases shorter, with 11 bases between their ends. The CDR3 spans 13 residues, from the cysteine through the phenylalanine. Only the CDR3 portion is preserved as DNA: 39 bases, with reading frame beginning at the first base. According to the germline V gene (reference sequence), CDR1 reads LNHDA and CDR2 reads SQIVND. General study outcomes and caveats: Approximately 4.8% of naive CD4, 3.5% of naive CD8, about 2.4% of memory CD4, and roughly 0.4% of memory CD8 clonotypes were shared across several donors. Because the study included only a small number of donors, the genetic and exposure-history diversity represented was limited. Compared with non-shared clonotypes, the clonotypes found in all four sorted-subset donors had higher generation probabilities. Based on pairwise subsampling, the degree of clonotype sharing among donors was expected to be affected by sequencing depth. Naive subsets generally had larger estimated clonotype richness than memory subsets. Incomplete sequencing was indicated by rarefaction of sorted-subset datasets, despite the large sequencing depth. Sampling was restricted to blood, and TCR repertoires in tissue are likely to differ from TCR repertoires in blood.

For the CD8 naive samples, CD45RO-negative cells were positively selected for CCR7, yielding a CD45RA+CCR7+ population from which TemRA cells were excluded. Donors were healthy HIV-negative adults with no recently reported acute infections or vaccinations. Every donor was a Caucasian adult residing in Nashville, Tennessee, USA. After blood collection by leukapheresis, PBMCs were isolated using Ficoll-Histopaque density gradient centrifugation and then cryopreserved in the vapor phase of liquid nitrogen. Purity and quantity of every magnetically sorted T cell population were checked by analytical flow cytometry. From each sorted fraction, genomic DNA was isolated and quantified by UV absorbance on a Nanodrop 2000c.

In this chain, TRBV19 is recombined with TRBJ2-1; no D gene call is confident. The clonotype was recovered from a young man in good health. Some clones in this sample may be carry-over from other donors' samples. The material sequenced was naive CD8+ T cells from PBMCs. The cell subset or site label corresponds to: CD45RA+CCR7+. The CDR3 protein is CASTLGMYNEQFF. The DNA sequence reads TGTGCCAGTACCCTAGGAATGTACAATGAGCAGTTCTTC.